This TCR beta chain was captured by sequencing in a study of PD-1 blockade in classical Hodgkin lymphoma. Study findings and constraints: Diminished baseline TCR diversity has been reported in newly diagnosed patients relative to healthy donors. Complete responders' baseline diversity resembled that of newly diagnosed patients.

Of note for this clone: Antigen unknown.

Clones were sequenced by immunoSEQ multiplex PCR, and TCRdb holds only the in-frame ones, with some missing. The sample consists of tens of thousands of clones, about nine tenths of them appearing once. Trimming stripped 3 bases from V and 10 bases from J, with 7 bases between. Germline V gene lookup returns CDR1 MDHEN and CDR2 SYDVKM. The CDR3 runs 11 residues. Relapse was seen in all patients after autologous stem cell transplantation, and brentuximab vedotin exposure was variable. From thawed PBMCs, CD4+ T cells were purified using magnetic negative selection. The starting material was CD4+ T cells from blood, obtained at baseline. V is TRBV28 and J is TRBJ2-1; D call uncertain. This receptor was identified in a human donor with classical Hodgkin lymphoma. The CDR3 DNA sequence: TGTGCCAGCAGTTTCGCAAGAGAGCAGTTCTTC. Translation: CASSFAREQFF.